This TCR beta chain was captured in a study of identical twins. Trimming pared 4 bases from V and 2 bases from J, leaving 15 bases between. Germline V gives CDR1 SGDLS, CDR2 YYNGEE. The CDR3 extends over 16 amino acids. MiXCR, run by TCRdb on the 5' RACE reads, gives a single entry per CDR3 protein. The top ten clones hold 12% of a sample with 350,000 to 450,000 distinct CDR3 sequences, about 18% of them seen once. This rearrangement joins TRBV9 to TRBJ2-2; D uncertain. The specimen was naive T cells sorted from blood. This clonotype was obtained from a man in his fifties in good health. The CDR3 is CASSPSGMTNTGELFF. The DNA for the CDR3 is TGTGCCAGCAGCCCCTCCGGAATGACCAACACCGGGGAGCTGTTTTTT.